This paragraph covers one T cell receptor beta chain sequence. The antigen remains undetermined. Described treatment: about 20 received Ad26.COV2.S at low or high dose, single or two shots; 5 received placebo; per-sample allocation not given. Specimen acquisition occurred on day 63 following the initial vaccine or placebo injection. It was an adult aged 18-55 years in Boston who was the donor. The entry originates in a study of Ad26.COV2.S vaccination and SARS-CoV-2 variants. Study summary: Into the muscle, Ad26.COV2.S was dosed once or twice, 56 days apart.

CDR3 length equals 14 residues. Germline CDR1 and CDR2: SGHDN and FVKESK. The junction had 0 bases not matched to a gene; V was cut back by 4 bases and J by 6 bases. Overall study findings and caveats: Comparable non-spike TCR breadth was observed in vaccine and placebo recipients. The TCR breadth and depth analyses may have produced an underestimate of total T cell responses.

Repertoires were generated with immunoSEQ multiplex PCR, while TCRdb's copy carries only in-frame clones and drops some. The sample lists 300,000 to 450,000 clones, 85% occurring once. This receptor was taken from a person between 18 and 59 years old who received the Ad26.COV2.S COVID-19 vaccine or a placebo. V and J are TRBV14 and TRBJ2-3, with 14 bases identical to TRBD2. Specimen: peripheral blood, collected in a trial of Ad26.COV2.S vaccine versus placebo. CDR3: CASSRLAGGDTQYF. CDR3 sequence (DNA): TGTGCCAGCAGCCGACTAGCGGGAGGGGATACGCAGTATTTT.